This T cell receptor (beta chain) was found in a study of blood T cells in healthy people across ages (dated by TCRdb to 2014 to 2015). Looking at the study overall: In model experiments, roughly one uniquely barcoded TCR beta cDNA molecule per two T cells was captured by template switching. Using deep sequencing normalized with unique cDNA molecular identifiers, the study measured how TCR beta repertoire diversity changes with age. The donors were divided into four age groups: young (average about 16 years), middle-aged (about 40), aged (about 60) and long-lived (about 79). To avoid experimental bias, donors of different ages were randomly spread across the sequencing lanes. The study analyzed two additional independent replicas of 1 million unique cDNA reads from the same blood draw for two donors, one aged 18 to 30 and one aged 80 or older.

The cysteine opens and the phenylalanine closes a CDR3 of 12 amino acids. Only the CDR3 part of the read is kept: 36 bases, read in frame from the first base. A distance of 6 bases separates the germline ends of V and J, which lose 0 bases and 6 bases respectively. As encoded in the germline V gene, CDR1 is SGHDT while CDR2 is YYEEEE. Turning to this clonotype: Which antigen it targets is not known. Per-base quality was not reported, and no clone a single base away is much larger than it.

Libraries were made using 5' RACE. TCRdb lists the instrument as Illumina HiSeq 2500. A second PCR of roughly 7 to 11 cycles was performed with a sample-barcoded 5' primer and a J-beta primer mix. A template-switch 5' adaptor carrying 12 random nucleotides introduced a unique molecular identifier onto each TCR beta cDNA molecule. Each sample yielded at least 2.5 million CDR3-containing paired-end reads. First-strand cDNA was synthesized from all RNA with the Mint cDNA synthesis kit, primed by a TRBC-specific oligonucleotide. After uracil-DNA glycosylase treatment, a first 18-cycle PCR used universal primers M1SS and BC2_uni_R on all cDNA. The published analysis was carried out like this. For normalization, 1 million high-quality reads, each with a distinct molecular identifier, were randomly selected from each sample. Reads sharing molecular identifiers were discarded rather than binned into consensus sequences. MiTCR, with a Q25 quality threshold and the strictest error-elimination algorithm, was used for CDR3 identification, clonotype clustering and error correction. A nonparametric unseen species model with Euler transformation was used to estimate lower-bound total TCR beta diversity. The raw public data were reprocessed by TCRdb itself: fastp quality trimming at Q25, MiXCR clonotype calling, in-frame beta chains only. Entries are consolidated by CDR3 protein sequence, retaining the most common genes and DNA. The V and J calls and clone size come from TCRdb's table, not from the authors' own analysis. This sample holds over 1.5 million distinct CDR3 sequences; roughly 50% were observed only once. The ten largest clonotypes hold over 2% of the sample.

Broad study findings and their caveats: Observed TCR beta diversity correlated strongly with the percentage of naive T cells measured by flow cytometry. The long-lived group showed more naive CD4+ T cells, fewer expanded clones and increased TCR diversity than the aged group, suggesting age selection. Estimates of total diversity from one million sequenced T cells were regarded as lower bounds and underestimates. Because the CMV infection status of the donors was unknown, age-related changes in expanded clonotypes may potentially have been confounded. Conclusive comparison of naive and antigen-experienced compartments was prevented by the profiling of bulk unsorted PBMCs. As age increased, observed TCR beta diversity per million T cells dropped in a roughly linear way, and a significant reduction was already evident by age about 36.

The roughly 38 donors, aged about 6 to 95 years, were systemically healthy Caucasian individuals from Russia. Approximately 9 milliliters of peripheral blood were collected from each donor into EDTA-treated Vacutainer tubes. PBMCs were isolated by Ficoll-Paque density-gradient centrifugation, with at least 7 million obtained per sample. Trizol reagent was used to extract total RNA from PBMCs, with at least 5.5 micrograms per sample. The percentages of naive CD45RAhigh/CD27high T cells were determined by flow cytometry on a PBMC aliquot from every donor. This sequence was found in a woman aged 40 to 50 in good health. The chain employs TRBV5-6 and TRBJ2-5; no D segment can be confidently identified. Sequenced: blood. The CDR3: CASSLVDKTQYF. The bases read TGTGCCAGCAGCTTGGTAGATAAGACCCAGTACTTC.